Presented here are 32 T cell receptor beta chains from one specimen sequenced in a study of blood T cell repertoires in COVID-19 (dated by TCRdb to about 2020). Library preparation was by the immunoSEQ multiplex PCR assay. The table was pulled from immuneACCESS by TCRdb, which kept in-frame rearrangements only. Such tables lose some clones; where checked, under half of the loss comes from unresolved V genes, and the rest has no known cause. The sample records around 340,000 clones, roughly 90% of which are singletons. Together, the top ten hold approximately 0.93% of the sample. Sequencing was carried out using PBMCs or T cells enriched from blood (not recorded which). The receptors were sampled from a woman aged 25 to 45 who had been exposed to COVID-19.

This chain joins TRBV11-3 and TRBJ2-1; no firm D call. Trimming cost V 2 bases and J 6 bases, with 8 bases left between them. The CDR3 loop spans 13 amino acids. Germline loops: CDR1 SGHNT, CDR2 YENEEA. CDR3 nucleotide sequence: TGTGCCAGCAGCTTAAGACAAGGCAATGAGCAGTTCTTC. Amino acids: CASSLRQGNEQFF. Full variable domain (remainder filled in from reference TRBV11-3 and TRBJ2-1): EAGVVQSPRYKIIEKKQPVAFWCNPISGHNTLYWYLQNLGQGPELLIRYENEEAVDDSQLPKDRFSAERLKGVDSTLKIQPAELGDSAVYLCASSLRQGNEQFFGPGTRLTVL.

The chain carries TRBV19 and TRBJ2-7; D possibly corresponds to TRBD1 (5 bases). Trimming stripped 6 bases from V and 5 bases from J, with 20 bases between. The CDR3 has 15 amino acids. Germline V gene data show CDR1 as LNHDA and CDR2 as SQIVND (reference sequence). Here the CDR3 reads CASSTQDKFKHEQYF. DNA for the CDR3: TGTGCCAGTAGCACCCAGGACAAGTTTAAGCACGAGCAGTACTTC.

The chain combines TRBV19 with TRBJ2-1, with TRBD2 matching over 16 bases. This CDR3 has 16 residues. In germline, CDR1 is LNHDA, CDR2 SQIVND (reference sequence). J was trimmed by 9 bases and V by 8 bases; bases with no gene match: 10. The CDR3 bases are TGTGCCAGTGGGACGTCCGGGACTAGCGGGAGGGTTGAGCAGTTCTTC. Protein sequence: CASGTSGTSGRVEQFF.

The V gene is TRBV20-1, the J gene TRBJ2-1; 8 positions match TRBD1. The trim removed 3 bases at V and 15 bases at J, leaving 7 bases unmatched. This CDR3 region has 11 residues. Per germline, CDR1 DFQATT and CDR2 SNEGSKA (reference sequence). CDR3 in DNA: TGCAGTGCTAGTGCTTCAGGACAGGGGTTCTTC. It encodes CSASASGQGFF.

As DNA, the CDR3 is TGTGCCTGGACCATGGGACTAGCGGGATCCGGAGATACGCAGTATTTT. Translated, it gives CAWTMGLAGSGDTQYF. The chain joins TRBV30 to TRBJ2-3; TRBD2 matches at 13 bases. The CDR3 covers 16 residues. J was trimmed by 5 bases and V by 4 bases; bases with no gene match: 9. Per germline, CDR1 GTSNPN and CDR2 SVGIG (reference sequence).

This rearrangement joins TRBV28 to TRBJ1-6; no clear D. V lost 3 bases to trimming and J lost 9 bases, with 12 bases between them. The CDR3 consists of 14 residues. Germline V gene sequence: CDR1 MDHEN, CDR2 SYDVKM. The CDR3 reads CASSLQRDISPLHF. The CDR3 region has the DNA TGTGCCAGCAGTTTGCAGAGAGACATTTCACCCCTCCACTTT.

The chain has TRBV12-5 and TRBJ2-2; D may be TRBD2 (5 bases). This CDR3 contains 16 residues. Germline-derived CDR1 and CDR2 are LGHNT and FRNRAP. Trimming cost V 0 bases and J 5 bases, with 13 bases left between them. The CDR3 nucleotides are TGTGCTAGTGGTTTGGTAATCTCCACGGGGACCGGGGAGCTGTTTTTT. It specifies CASGLVISTGTGELFF.

The chain has TRBV3-1 (or the pseudogene TRBV3-2) and TRBJ2-7, with D possibly matching TRBD1 (6 bases). The CDR3 is made up of 18 amino acids. Between the trimmed V and J ends, which lost 0 bases and 1 base, there was a span of 19 bases. Germline loops: CDR1 LGHDT, CDR2 YNNKEL (reference sequence). The CDR3 nucleotides read TGTGCCAGCAGCCAAGACTTTGGCGGCGCAGGGGATTCCTACGAGCAGTACTTC. Protein sequence: CASSQDFGGAGDSYEQYF.

This chain links TRBV28 with TRBJ2-7, with 9 nucleotides matching TRBD1. The CDR3 sequence is 14 residues long. Germline V lookup: CDR1 MDHEN, CDR2 SYDVKM. Trimming took 6 bases from V and 2 from J; bases not matched to a gene: 5. The CDR3 sequence: CASSLGQGTYEQYF. CDR3 sequence (DNA): TGTGCCAGCAGCCTGGGACAGGGAACCTACGAGCAGTACTTC.

The gene calls are TRBV6-1 and TRBJ2-1; 10 bases are a match to TRBD2. The CDR3 extends over 16 amino acids. Losses at the gene ends were 0 bases for V and 4 bases for J; bases not matched to a gene: 3. Germline CDR1 MNHNS, CDR2 SASEGT. The DNA of the CDR3 is TGTGCCAGCAGTGAAGCGGTAGCGGGAGGATACAATGAGCAGTTCTTC. As protein: CASSEAVAGGYNEQFF.

This clone came up once. V gene TRBV6-5 combines with J gene TRBJ2-3; 9 positions agree with TRBD1. The J segment lost 0 bases and the V segment lost 6 bases, leaving 1 base of the junction unmatched. The CDR3 covers 14 residues. Per the germline V gene, CDR1 is MNHEY and CDR2 is SVGAGI. The chain's CDR3 is CASRGTGSTDTQYF. The CDR3 bases are TGTGCCAGCAGAGGGACAGGGAGCACAGATACGCAGTATTTT.

The chain has TRBV7-9 and TRBJ1-4; D gene unclear. The ends were cut back, 1 base at V and 8 bases at J, with 20 bases in the middle. Germline CDR1 reads SEHNR; CDR2 reads FQNEAQ (reference sequence). The CDR3 has 17 amino acids. As DNA, the CDR3 is TGTGCCAGCAGCTTAGGCTTTCTACCCAGGTCAGGCGAAAAACTGTTTTTT. This translates into CASSLGFLPRSGEKLFF.

The V gene is TRBV29-1, the J gene TRBJ1-1; weak D call: TRBD1 (5 bases). The CDR3 covers 13 residues. Trimming stripped 4 bases from V and 4 bases from J, with 13 bases between. Germline assignment: CDR1 SQVTM and CDR2 ANQGSEA. CDR3 amino acids: CSVGGVKGTEAFF. The CDR3, as DNA: TGCAGCGTTGGGGGGGTTAAGGGCACTGAAGCTTTCTTT.

This rearrangement joins TRBV5-6 to TRBJ2-2; D possibly corresponds to TRBD1 (6 bases). This CDR3 region has 13 residues. Per germline, CDR1 SGHDT and CDR2 YYEEEE. The germline V and J ends were trimmed by 1 base and 6 bases, with 7 bases remaining between them. The CDR3 nucleotides read TGTGCCAGCAGCTTGACAGGGCCCGGGGAGCTGTTTTTT. Protein sequence: CASSLTGPGELFF.

The genes are TRBV30 and TRBJ2-1; no definite D call. The germline V gene has CDR1 GTSNPN and CDR2 SVGIG (reference sequence). The length of the CDR3 is 14 residues. V lost 1 base and J 10 bases, leaving 17 bases between the germline ends. In nucleotides, the CDR3 is TGTGCCTGGAGTGGAAGTGTAAAGGTGGAGGAGCAGTTCTTC. This encodes CAWSGSVKVEEQFF. Supplemented by reference TRBV30 and TRBJ2-1, the full variable domain reads SQTIHQWPATLVQPVGSPLSLECTVEGTSNPNLYWYRQAAGRGLQLLFYSVGIGQISSEVPQNLSASRPQDRQFILSSKKLLLSDSGFYLCAWSGSVKVEEQFFGPGTRLTVL.

This chain uses TRBV5-1 with TRBJ2-1; 12 bases align to TRBD1. Trimming cost V 4 bases and J 8 bases; bases outside gene matches: 10. Germline V gene sequence: CDR1 SGHRS, CDR2 YFSETQ. This CDR3 region has 16 residues. The CDR3 loop is CASSTMGQGAGYEQFF. CDR3 DNA sequence: TGCGCCAGCAGCACAATGGGACAGGGGGCCGGCTATGAGCAGTTCTTC.

V and J are TRBV28 and TRBJ1-2, with D possibly TRBD1 on 6 matching bases. This CDR3 spans 15 amino acids. Trimming took 11 bases from V and 7 from J, leaving 26 bases between them. Looked up from germline, CDR1 is MDHEN and CDR2 is SYDVKM. Written as DNA, the CDR3 is TGTGCCGGTACAGTCAACCCAGGGGTTTTCTCTGGCTACACCTTC. The encoded protein is CAGTVNPGVFSGYTF.

The chain carries TRBV28 and TRBJ2-7; D is unclear. Trimming took off 3 bases at V and 4 bases at J, with 16 bases between the two ends. CDR1 is MDHEN and CDR2 is SYDVKM in the germline V gene. The CDR3 sequence is 15 residues long. The CDR3 loop is CASSFSDKAGYEQYF. The CDR3, as DNA: TGTGCCAGCAGTTTTTCAGACAAGGCTGGATACGAGCAGTACTTC.

CDR3 amino acids: CATSPLQGSYGYTF. CDR3 sequence (DNA): TGTGCCACCAGTCCATTACAGGGATCCTATGGCTACACCTTC. This rearrangement joins TRBV15 to TRBJ1-2; a possible D gene is TRBD1 (6 bases). The CDR3 spans 14 residues. Germline V gives CDR1 LNHNV, CDR2 YYDKDF (reference sequence). Deletions cut 6 bases from V and 4 bases from J, with 15 bases between. Using reference TRBV15 and TRBJ1-2 for the parts outside the CDR3, the full variable domain is DAMVIQNPRYQVTQFGKPVTLSCSQTLNHNVMYWYQQKSSQAPKLLFHYYDKDFNNEADTPDNFQSRRPNTSFCFLDIRSPGLGDTAMYLCATSPLQGSYGYTFGSGTRLTVV.

The genes are TRBV27 and TRBJ2-1; the match to TRBD2 covers 7 bases. Trimming took 2 bases from V and 5 from J; bases not matched to a gene: 6. The CDR3 sequence is 15 residues long. Germline CDR1 reads MNHEY; CDR2 reads SMNVEV (reference sequence). The CDR3 DNA is TGTGCCAGCAGTTTAGTTTGGGGGGGGGACAATGAGCAGTTCTTC. The encoded protein is CASSLVWGGDNEQFF.

The chain uses TRBV28 and TRBJ2-1, with 8 bases lining up with TRBD2. The CDR3 length is 15 residues. CDR1 and CDR2 (germline): MDHEN, SYDVKM. V gave up 5 bases and J gave up 5 bases; unmatched junction bases: 8. Here the CDR3 DNA reads TGTGCCAGCAGTATCACCGGGACTAGGGACAATGAGCAGTTCTTC. This translates into CASSITGTRDNEQFF.

V gene TRBV3-1 (or the pseudogene TRBV3-2) combines with J gene TRBJ1-4; 8 bases fit TRBD1. The CDR3 spans 16 residues. Trimming at V came to 4 bases and at J to 4 bases, leaving 8 bases not matched to a gene. Germline values: CDR1 LGHDT, CDR2 YNNKEL (reference sequence). The CDR3 DNA reads TGTGCCAGCAGCCGGGGACAGGCGATCGGTAATGAAAAACTGTTTTTT. Its protein is CASSRGQAIGNEKLFF.

This chain links TRBV7-9 with TRBJ2-7; 7 bases map to TRBD1. Unmatched junction bases numbered 11, after V lost 5 bases and J lost 4 bases. The germline gives CDR1 SEHNR, CDR2 FQNEAQ (reference sequence). The CDR3 is 15 residues long. The CDR3 here is CASSAERGGIYEQYF. CDR3 coding DNA: TGTGCCAGCAGCGCGGAGAGAGGGGGCATTTACGAGCAGTACTTC.

This CDR3 is CASSYRGRGNQPQHF. DNA of the CDR3: TGTGCCAGCAGTTACAGGGGTCGGGGCAATCAGCCCCAGCATTTT. The V gene is TRBV27, the J gene TRBJ1-5; 7 bases agree with TRBD1. The V gene end was trimmed by 4 bases and the J gene end by 2 bases; junction bases not matched to a gene: 5. CDR3 size: 15 residues. CDR1 and CDR2 from the germline V gene are MNHEY and SMNVEV (reference sequence).

This chain uses TRBV9 with TRBJ1-1, with 10 nucleotides matching TRBD1. Germline loops: CDR1 SGDLS, CDR2 YYNGEE. The CDR3 covers 17 residues. With V trimmed by 4 bases and J by 7 bases, 16 bases remained unmatched. DNA of the CDR3: TGTGCCAGCAGCCTTACGGGGACAGGGGCAGGGCGGGGTGAAGCTTTCTTT. It encodes CASSLTGTGAGRGEAFF.

The genes are TRBV6-4 and TRBJ1-5; D gene uncertain. Trimming took 4 bases from V and 4 from J, leaving 8 bases between them. Germline CDR1 MRHNA, CDR2 SNTAGT. The CDR3 covers 13 residues. CDR3 sequence: CASSVVINQPQHF. The CDR3, as DNA: TGTGCCAGCAGTGTAGTCATAAATCAGCCCCAGCATTTT.

V usage is TRBV18 and J usage is TRBJ1-5; perhaps TRBD1 as D (6 bases). CDR3 length equals 14 residues. Between the trimmed V and J ends, which lost 3 bases and 4 bases, there was a span of 10 bases. CDR1 is KGHSH and CDR2 is LQKENI in the germline V gene. In DNA, the CDR3 is TGTGCCAGCTCACCCGGGACACAAAATCAGCCCCAGCATTTT. It specifies CASSPGTQNQPQHF.

V usage is TRBV28 and J usage is TRBJ2-2; D possibly corresponds to TRBD2 (6 bases). The ends were cut back, 4 bases at V and 3 bases at J, with 12 bases in the middle. CDR3 length: 15 amino acids. Germline CDR1 MDHEN, CDR2 SYDVKM. CDR3 sequence (DNA): TGTGCCAGCAGTTATGGGGACTCGCACACCGGGGAGCTGTTTTTT. Its translation is CASSYGDSHTGELFF.

V usage is TRBV7-9 and J usage is TRBJ1-2; possibly TRBD1 for D (5 bases). Trimming stripped 5 bases from V and 8 bases from J, with 18 bases between. Germline CDR1 and CDR2: SEHNR and FQNEAQ (reference sequence). This CDR3 comprises 14 residues. The CDR3 DNA reads TGTGCCAGCAGCGGGACTCGATCCCGGCGGGGCTACACCTTC. It specifies CASSGTRSRRGYTF.

The chain combines TRBV11-2 with TRBJ2-1; 10 bases are a match to TRBD2. CDR1 is SGHAT and CDR2 is FQNNGV in the germline V gene. The CDR3 is made up of 17 amino acids. With V trimmed by 0 bases and J by 4 bases, 6 bases remained unmatched. The CDR3 region is CASSLEPTSGLYNEQFF. As DNA, the CDR3 is TGTGCCAGCAGCTTAGAACCGACTAGCGGGTTATACAATGAGCAGTTCTTC.

This clone was seen just once. The V and J genes are TRBV2 and TRBJ1-2; 8 positions agree with TRBD1. In germline, CDR1 is SNHLY, CDR2 FYNNEI. Trimming took 11 bases from V and 2 from J; bases not matched to a gene: 1. The CDR3 has 11 amino acids. CDR3 nucleotide sequence: TGTGCCGGGACAGGAAACTATGGCTACACCTTC. Translation gives CAGTGNYGYTF.

The rearrangement joins TRBV18 to TRBJ1-6; D unresolved. The CDR3 runs 12 residues. The V and J ends lost 3 bases and 9 bases respectively, with 6 bases between them. The germline V gene has CDR1 KGHSH and CDR2 LQKENI. The CDR3 region has the DNA TGTGCCAGCTCACCCCTAGGTTCACCCCTCCACTTT. It codes for CASSPLGSPLHF.